These 8 T cell receptor beta chains share one sample of origin, sequenced in a study of immune characterization of retroperitoneal liposarcoma. Via MiXCR, TCRdb re-called the PCR reads, giving one row per CDR3 protein. The sample holds under 15,000 distinct CDR3 sequences; over 45% are singletons and the top ten take around 12%. The sequencing sample was made of tumor tissue. Receptors were obtained from a female donor with retroperitoneal liposarcoma.

The V call is TRBV6-1, the J call TRBJ2-1, with 8 nucleotides matching TRBD1. CDR1 and CDR2 (germline): MNHNS, SASEGT. J lost 5 bases, V lost 5 bases, and 8 bases had no gene match. The CDR3 spans 15 residues. The CDR3 DNA reads TGTGCCAGCAGTTATACCGGGACAGGAAACAATGAGCAGTTCTTC. Encoded protein: CASSYTGTGNNEQFF.

V and J are TRBV6-8 and TRBJ1-2, with D possibly TRBD1 on 6 matching bases. Looked up from germline, CDR1 is MNHGY and CDR2 is SAAAGT. V lost 5 bases, J lost 3 bases, and 16 bases lay in between. The CDR3 spans 15 residues. The CDR3 DNA reads as TGTGCCAGCAGTAGGTACCGACAGGAGGACTATGGCTACACCTTC. Amino acids: CASSRYRQEDYGYTF.

In its sample, this clonotype was seen a few times. V gene TRBV7-2 combines with J gene TRBJ2-5, with D tentatively TRBD2 (6 bases). CDR1 is SGHTA and CDR2 is FQGNSA in the germline V gene. The CDR3 has 13 residues. V gave up 6 bases and J gave up 4 bases, with 12 bases separating them. CDR3 amino acids: CASRGGGRETQYF. The CDR3 nucleotides read TGTGCCAGCAGGGGTGGAGGGAGAGAGACCCAGTACTTC.

This clonotype is judged medium-sized. The chain links TRBV7-8 to TRBJ2-3; TRBD1 is a possible D gene (6 bases). Germline V CDR1 and CDR2: SGHVS, FQNEAQ. The germline V and J ends were trimmed by 6 bases and 1 base, with 17 bases remaining between them. This CDR3 is built from 16 residues. The CDR3 DNA reads as TGTGCCAGCAGTCGACTCTTTAGACAGGGCACAGATACGCAGTATTTT. This encodes CASSRLFRQGTDTQYF.

This chain links TRBV6-1 with TRBJ2-5; D is possibly TRBD1 (5 bases). The J call could be wrong; TRBJ2-1 is a better fit for the DNA end. The CDR3 is made up of 13 amino acids. Germline V CDR1 and CDR2: MNHNS, SASEGT. In DNA, the CDR3 is TGTGCCAGCAGTTGGCAGGGCCAAGAGACCCAGTTCTTC. The encoded protein is CASSWQGQETQFF.

This chain uses TRBV6-1 with TRBJ2-5, with 9 bases identical to TRBD2. The closer fit of TRBJ2-7 to the DNA end suggests the J call may be wrong. The CDR3 sequence is 13 residues long. Per the germline V gene, CDR1 is MNHNS and CDR2 is SASEGT. CDR3 sequence reads: CASSDSGSYEQYF. CDR3 coding DNA: TGTGCCAGCAGTGATAGCGGGAGCTACGAGCAGTACTTC.

The chain is built from TRBV28 and TRBJ2-3, with 8 bases aligning to TRBD2. The J call is in doubt because the DNA end fits TRBJ2-7 better. This CDR3 has 17 amino acids. Germline V CDR1 and CDR2: MDHEN, SYDVKM. DNA of the CDR3: TGTGCCAGCACCCTTTCCCTTTTCGGGACTAGTCACTACGAGCAGTACTTC. Translating it yields CASTLSLFGTSHYEQYF.

This clonotype has just one count. An end of the junction differs from the germline gene, which may be a read error. This chain links TRBV6-6 with TRBJ2-6; D uncertain. The CDR3 has 15 residues. Germline assignment: CDR1 MNHNY and CDR2 SVGAGI (reference sequence). The CDR3 region has the DNA TGTGCCAACAGTCTTCATACCTCTGGGGCCAACGTCCTGACTTTC. Its protein product is CANSLHTSGANVLTF.